Below, 25 T cell receptor beta chains from the same sample are listed, as sequenced in a study of cytomegalovirus exposure and HLA in healthy donors. With 60 Vbeta and 13 Jbeta primers, the PCR was carried out. The data were produced by immunoSEQ multiplex PCR, yet TCRdb's version contains in-frame clones alone and is incomplete. The table records about 150,000 clones, roughly 80% of them present only once. The specimen was PBMCs. The receptors were gathered from a woman aged 45-60 years in good health and CMV-seropositive.

This clone was seen only once. The genes are TRBV7-9 and TRBJ2-2; tentatively, D is TRBD2 (5 bases). Trimming took 6 bases from V and 6 from J, leaving 14 bases between them. This CDR3 contains 14 residues. Germline V gene sequence: CDR1 SEHNR, CDR2 FQNEAQ (reference sequence). The CDR3 loop reads CASRTTSSPGELFF. The CDR3 DNA is TGTGCCAGCAGAACCACCTCTAGCCCCGGGGAGCTGTTTTTT.

The V call is TRBV6-1, the J call TRBJ2-3; the D gene is possibly TRBD1 (5 bases). V shed 2 bases and J shed 10 bases, with 13 bases lying between them. The CDR3 is 13 amino acids. The V gene's germline CDR1 is MNHNS and CDR2 SASEGT. The CDR3 DNA follows: TGTGCCAGCAGTGAATTGCGACAGCCTCCGCAGTATTTT. It yields the protein CASSELRQPPQYF.

The count of this clone is one. This chain uses TRBV5-6 with TRBJ2-7; weak D call: TRBD1 (5 bases). The germline V gene has CDR1 SGHDT and CDR2 YYEEEE. The CDR3 contains 14 residues. V dropped 0 bases and J dropped 5 bases, with 12 bases sitting between them. The CDR3 region has the DNA TGTGCCAGCAGCTTGGGACAGATTTTCCACGAGCAGTACTTC. This encodes CASSLGQIFHEQYF.

V gene TRBV11-3 combines with J gene TRBJ1-1, with D perhaps matching TRBD1 (6 bases). The CDR3 has 13 residues. V was clipped by 0 bases and J by 5 bases, with 7 bases between them. The germline V gene has CDR1 SGHNT and CDR2 YENEEA. CDR3 sequence reads: CASSLEGGTEAFF. The CDR3 bases are TGTGCCAGCAGCTTAGAAGGGGGAACTGAAGCTTTCTTT.

The chain is built from TRBV28 and TRBJ1-4, with no clear D. CDR3 length equals 13 residues. With 6 bases removed from V and 5 bases from J, the gap between germline ends came to 10 bases. Germline lookup yields CDR1 MDHEN and CDR2 SYDVKM. The CDR3 nucleotides are TGTGCCAGCAGCACCTACAGCAATGAAAAACTGTTTTTT. Translation: CASSTYSNEKLFF.

The chain is built from TRBV7-2 and TRBJ2-3; the match to TRBD2 covers 13 bases. This CDR3 spans 17 amino acids. After removal of 7 bases from V and 4 bases from J, the junction contained 11 bases not matched to a gene. CDR1 and CDR2 (germline): SGHTA, FQGNSA. The CDR3 region has the DNA TGTGCCAGCACCCCGGGACTAGCGGGGCCCGGGCCAGATACGCAGTATTTT. This sequence encodes CASTPGLAGPGPDTQYF.

The chain recombines TRBV9 with TRBJ2-3; 8 positions agree with TRBD2. The CDR3 runs to 18 residues. Trimming took 3 bases from V and 3 from J; bases not matched to a gene: 15. Per germline, CDR1 SGDLS and CDR2 YYNGEE. CDR3 nucleotides: TGTGCCAGCAGCGGTAGGTCGACGGGGGGGCCCGGGACAGATACGCAGTATTTT. Translated: CASSGRSTGGPGTDTQYF.

The chain employs TRBV2 and TRBJ2-7; D is possibly TRBD1 (7 bases). Trimming left V 1 base short and J 3 bases short, with 10 bases between. The CDR3 has 14 amino acids. Germline-derived CDR1 and CDR2 are SNHLY and FYNNEI. The CDR3 loop is CASSEVQGGYEQYF. In DNA form, the CDR3 reads TGTGCCAGCAGTGAAGTGCAGGGGGGCTACGAGCAGTACTTC.

The V and J genes are TRBV7-2 and TRBJ2-2; no reliable D call. Trimming cost V 5 bases and J 0 bases, with 13 bases left between them. CDR3 length equals 16 residues. Germline assignment: CDR1 SGHTA and CDR2 FQGNSA. The CDR3 loop reads CASSRDFPPNTGELFF. The DNA of the CDR3 is TGTGCCAGCAGCAGAGACTTCCCCCCGAACACCGGGGAGCTGTTTTTT.

The sample holds a few counts of this clone. V and J are TRBV5-4 and TRBJ1-2; possible D gene TRBD1, 5 bases. Trimming removed 6 bases from V and 4 bases from J, with 16 bases in between. Germline loops: CDR1 SGHNT, CDR2 YYREEE (reference sequence). The CDR3 covers 14 residues. The CDR3 sequence is CASTEAGTGYGYTF. The CDR3 nucleotides are TGTGCCAGCACCGAGGCGGGGACCGGCTATGGCTACACCTTC.

This chain links TRBV30 with TRBJ2-6; 10 bases agree with TRBD1. Trimming took 3 bases from V and 4 from J; bases not matched to a gene: 6. The CDR3 is made up of 16 amino acids. CDR1 and CDR2 (germline): GTSNPN, SVGIG (reference sequence). CDR3 sequence: CAWRGTGAGGANVLTF. The CDR3 DNA reads TGTGCCTGGAGGGGGACAGGGGCTGGAGGGGCCAACGTCCTGACTTTC.

The gene calls are TRBV5-6 and TRBJ2-3; D not certain. Between the trimmed V and J ends, which lost 3 bases and 2 bases, there was a span of 16 bases. The CDR3 runs 16 residues. Per germline, CDR1 SGHDT and CDR2 YYEEEE. The CDR3 DNA sequence: TGTGCCAGCAGCTCGCAGACGAGAGCGATCACAGATACGCAGTATTTT. This codes for CASSSQTRAITDTQYF.

The gene calls are TRBV6-5 and TRBJ1-6; D gene uncertain. Germline CDR1 is MNHEY and CDR2 is SVGAGI. The CDR3 covers 14 residues. With 6 bases removed from V and 7 bases from J, the gap between germline ends came to 13 bases. The CDR3 DNA reads as TGTGCCAGCAGGCTTCCGGGTCGAAATTCACCCCTCCACTTT. This codes for CASRLPGRNSPLHF.

This chain uses TRBV19 with TRBJ1-2; no firm D call. This CDR3 spans 13 amino acids. Germline CDR1 reads LNHDA; CDR2 reads SQIVND (reference sequence). Trimming took 7 bases from V and 4 from J, leaving 13 bases between them. CDR3 amino acids: CASMNSPIYGYTF. Written as DNA, the CDR3 is TGTGCCAGTATGAACAGCCCGATCTATGGCTACACCTTC.

CDR3 bases: TGTGCCAGCAGCGTTTTCCCACCAACCTATAGCGGGGGGGTACAAGAGACCCAGTACTTC. It encodes CASSVFPPTYSGGVQETQYF. The rearrangement uses TRBV9 and TRBJ2-5, with 11 nucleotides matching TRBD2. Trimming removed 2 bases from V and 2 bases from J; junction bases left unmatched: 17. The CDR3 has 20 amino acids. Germline V lookup: CDR1 SGDLS, CDR2 YYNGEE.

The genes are TRBV7-2 and TRBJ2-7; 16 positions match TRBD2. In germline, CDR1 is SGHTA, CDR2 FQGNSA. The CDR3 covers 16 residues. J was trimmed by 7 bases and V by 5 bases; bases with no gene match: 8. The CDR3 reads CASSRGTSGGAREQYF. CDR3 nucleotide sequence: TGTGCCAGCAGCCGAGGGACTAGCGGGGGGGCGCGAGAGCAGTACTTC.

The CDR3 here is CASSLDLGGSAYGYTF. The CDR3 bases are TGTGCCAGCAGCTTGGACCTCGGGGGAAGCGCCTATGGCTACACCTTC. This sequence joins TRBV7-6 and TRBJ1-2; weak D call: TRBD1 (5 bases). The CDR3 spans 16 residues. V was trimmed by 3 bases and J by 4 bases, leaving 18 bases between them. The germline V gene has CDR1 SGHVS and CDR2 FNYEAQ.

CDR3 sequence (DNA): TGTGCCAGCAGTGAAGACGAACTTATAAATCAGCCCCAGCATTTT. Its translation is CASSEDELINQPQHF. The chain uses TRBV2 and TRBJ1-5; D not resolved. The CDR3 is 15 residues long. Germline loops: CDR1 SNHLY, CDR2 FYNNEI. V lost 1 base and J lost 4, with 11 bases in between.

The rearrangement joins TRBV19 to TRBJ2-7, with 12 bases that match TRBD2. Losses at the gene ends were 9 bases for V and 2 bases for J; bases not matched to a gene: 5. The CDR3 has 14 amino acids. Germline CDR1 is LNHDA and CDR2 is SQIVND (reference sequence). CDR3: CASARTSGTYEQYF. For the CDR3, the DNA is TGTGCCAGCGCCCGGACTAGCGGGACCTACGAGCAGTACTTC.

The V call is TRBV5-4, the J call TRBJ1-1; 7 bases match TRBD1. Germline V gene data show CDR1 as SGHNT and CDR2 as YYREEE (reference sequence). This CDR3 is built from 15 residues. V gave up 4 bases and J gave up 0 bases; unmatched junction bases: 6. CDR3 coding DNA: TGTGCCAGCAGCCCGACAGGGCCTATGAACACTGAAGCTTTCTTT. Its protein product is CASSPTGPMNTEAFF.

The genes are TRBV2 and TRBJ2-7, with TRBD2 matching 10 bases. Germline values: CDR1 SNHLY, CDR2 FYNNEI. Trimming cost V 10 bases and J 7 bases; bases outside gene matches: 4. The CDR3 totals 11 residues. Here the CDR3 reads CATSGGVEQYF. In DNA form, the CDR3 reads TGTGCCACTAGCGGGGGTGTGGAGCAGTACTTC.

The genes are TRBV6-1 and TRBJ2-2, with 7 bases aligning to TRBD2. The CDR3 consists of 11 residues. V dropped 9 bases and J dropped 6; count of bases not matched to a gene: 1. The germline gives CDR1 MNHNS, CDR2 SASEGT. The CDR3 DNA sequence: TGTGCCAGTGGGAGGGCCGGGGAGCTGTTTTTT. Protein product: CASGRAGELFF.

As to this clone: The conserved closing phenylalanine or tryptophan is absent in this CDR3, likely reflecting a read error. J is TRBJ2-7 and V is TRBV6-1; tentatively, D is TRBD2 (6 bases). The CDR3 consists of 14 residues. Trimming took 6 bases from V and 2 from J, leaving 14 bases between them. CDR1 is MNHNS and CDR2 is SASEGT in the germline V gene. CDR3 in amino acids: CASSRPGTPYEQYL. The CDR3 DNA sequence: TGTGCCAGCAGCAGACCCGGGACTCCCTACGAGCAGTACCTC.

V usage is TRBV30 and J usage is TRBJ1-1; possibly TRBD1 for D (5 bases). V shed 2 bases and J shed 2 bases, with 15 bases lying between them. Germline values: CDR1 GTSNPN, CDR2 SVGIG (reference sequence). The CDR3 contains 15 residues. Here the CDR3 reads CAWSQMTVDNTEAFF. CDR3 nucleotide sequence: TGTGCCTGGAGTCAGATGACAGTGGACAACACTGAAGCTTTCTTT.

This chain connects TRBV7-9 to TRBJ1-3; 12 nucleotides align to TRBD1. CDR3 length: 16 residues. Germline V gene sequence: CDR1 SEHNR, CDR2 FQNEAQ (reference sequence). The J segment lost 4 bases and the V segment lost 4 bases, leaving 5 bases of the junction unmatched. The CDR3 sequence: CASSSRDRGLGNTIYF. CDR3 coding DNA: TGTGCCAGCAGCTCCAGGGACAGGGGGCTCGGAAACACCATATATTTT. Together with reference TRBV7-9 and TRBJ1-3, the CDR3 gives the full variable domain: DTGVSQNPRHKITKRGQNVTFRCDPISEHNRLYWYRQTLGQGPEFLTYFQNEAQLEKSRLLSDRFSAERPKGSFSTLEIQRTEQGDSAMYLCASSSRDRGLGNTIYFGEGSWLTVV.